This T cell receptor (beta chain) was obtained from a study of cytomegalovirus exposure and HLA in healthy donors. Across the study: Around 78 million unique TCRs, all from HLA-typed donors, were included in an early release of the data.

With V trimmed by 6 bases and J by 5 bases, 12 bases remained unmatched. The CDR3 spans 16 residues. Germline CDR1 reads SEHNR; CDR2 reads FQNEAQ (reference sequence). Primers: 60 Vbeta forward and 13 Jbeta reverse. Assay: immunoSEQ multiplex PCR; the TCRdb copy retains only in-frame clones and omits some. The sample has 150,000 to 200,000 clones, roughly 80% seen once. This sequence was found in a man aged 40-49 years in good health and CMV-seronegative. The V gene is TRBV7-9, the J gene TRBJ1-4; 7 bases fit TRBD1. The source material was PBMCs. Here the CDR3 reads CASSPGLGQRNEKLFF. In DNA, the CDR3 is TGTGCCAGCAGTCCCGGGCTGGGACAGAGGAATGAAAAACTGTTTTTT.